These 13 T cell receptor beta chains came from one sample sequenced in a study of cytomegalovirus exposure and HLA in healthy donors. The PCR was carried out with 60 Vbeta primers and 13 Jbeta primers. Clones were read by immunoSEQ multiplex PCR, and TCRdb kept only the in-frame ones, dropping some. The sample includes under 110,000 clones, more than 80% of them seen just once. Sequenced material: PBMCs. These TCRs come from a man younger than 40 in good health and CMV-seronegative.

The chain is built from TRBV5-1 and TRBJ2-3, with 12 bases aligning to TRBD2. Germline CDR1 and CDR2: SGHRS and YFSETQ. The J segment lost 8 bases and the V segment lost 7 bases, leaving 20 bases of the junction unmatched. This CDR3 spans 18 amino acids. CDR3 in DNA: TGCGCCAGCCCCCGGAGACTAGCGGGGGCGAAACCCAGGGGTACGCAGTATTTT. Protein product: CASPRRLAGAKPRGTQYF.

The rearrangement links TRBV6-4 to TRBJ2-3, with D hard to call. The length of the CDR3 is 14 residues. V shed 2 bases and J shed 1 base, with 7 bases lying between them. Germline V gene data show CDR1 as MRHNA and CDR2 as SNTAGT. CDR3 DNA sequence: TGTGCCAGCAGTGACCCGCAGGGCACAGATACGCAGTATTTT. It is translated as CASSDPQGTDTQYF.

CDR3 loop: CASSPDRLANYGYTF. The DNA of the CDR3 is TGTGCCAGCTCACCAGATCGGTTAGCTAACTATGGCTACACCTTC. The chain carries TRBV18 and TRBJ1-2; D is ambiguous. V shed 2 bases and J shed 0 bases, with 10 bases lying between them. CDR1 is KGHSH and CDR2 is LQKENI in the germline V gene. The CDR3 is 15 residues long.

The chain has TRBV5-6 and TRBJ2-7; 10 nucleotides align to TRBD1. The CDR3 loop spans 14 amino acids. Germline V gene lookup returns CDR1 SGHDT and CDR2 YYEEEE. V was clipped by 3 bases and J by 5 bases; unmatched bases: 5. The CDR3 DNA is TGTGCCAGCAGCTCCCGGGACAGGGGCGACGAGCAGTACTTC. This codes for CASSSRDRGDEQYF.

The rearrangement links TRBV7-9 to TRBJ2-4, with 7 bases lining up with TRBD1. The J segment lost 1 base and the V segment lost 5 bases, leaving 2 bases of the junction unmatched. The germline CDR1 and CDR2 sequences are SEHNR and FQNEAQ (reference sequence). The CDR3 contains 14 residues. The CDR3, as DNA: TGTGCCAGCAGCCCGACAGGGGCCAAAAACATTCAGTACTTC. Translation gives CASSPTGAKNIQYF.

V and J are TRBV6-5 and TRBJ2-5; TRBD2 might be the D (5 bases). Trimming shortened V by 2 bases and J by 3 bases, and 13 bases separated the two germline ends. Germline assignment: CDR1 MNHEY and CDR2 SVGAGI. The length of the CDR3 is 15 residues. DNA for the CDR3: TGTGCCAGCAGTTACACGGACGAGGGTGAAGAGACCCAGTACTTC. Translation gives CASSYTDEGEETQYF.

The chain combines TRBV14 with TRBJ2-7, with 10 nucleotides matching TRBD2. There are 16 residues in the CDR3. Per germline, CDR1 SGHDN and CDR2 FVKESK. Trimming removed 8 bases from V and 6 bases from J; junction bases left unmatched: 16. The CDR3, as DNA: TGTGCCAGCGGGGCCTTGAGGGGTAGCGGGAGGTCCGAGCAGTACTTC. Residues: CASGALRGSGRSEQYF.

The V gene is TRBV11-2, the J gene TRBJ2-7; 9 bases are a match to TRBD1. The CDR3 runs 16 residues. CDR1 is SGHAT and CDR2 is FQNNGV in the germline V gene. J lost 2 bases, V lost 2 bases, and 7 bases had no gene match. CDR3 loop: CASSLSSRQGAYEQYF. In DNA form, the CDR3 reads TGTGCCAGCAGCTTAAGTTCGCGACAGGGGGCCTACGAGCAGTACTTC.

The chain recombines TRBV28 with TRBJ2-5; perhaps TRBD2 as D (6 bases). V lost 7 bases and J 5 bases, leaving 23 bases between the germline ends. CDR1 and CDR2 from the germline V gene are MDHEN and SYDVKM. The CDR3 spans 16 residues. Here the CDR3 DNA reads TGTGCCAGCAACTTCTTGGAGGGAGAGGGTAGGGAGACCCAGTACTTC. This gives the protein CASNFLEGEGRETQYF. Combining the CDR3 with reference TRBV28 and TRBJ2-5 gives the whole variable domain DVKVTQSSRYLVKRTGEKVFLECVQDMDHENMFWYRQDPGLGLRLIYFSYDVKMKEKGDIPEGYSVSREKKERFSLILESASTNQTSMYLCASNFLEGEGRETQYFGPGTRLLVL.

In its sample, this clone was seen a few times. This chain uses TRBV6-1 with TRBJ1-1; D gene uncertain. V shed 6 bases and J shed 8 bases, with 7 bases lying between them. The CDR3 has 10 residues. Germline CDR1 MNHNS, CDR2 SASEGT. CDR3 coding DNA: TGTGCCAGCAGGAGTTACGAAGCTTTCTTT. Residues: CASRSYEAFF.

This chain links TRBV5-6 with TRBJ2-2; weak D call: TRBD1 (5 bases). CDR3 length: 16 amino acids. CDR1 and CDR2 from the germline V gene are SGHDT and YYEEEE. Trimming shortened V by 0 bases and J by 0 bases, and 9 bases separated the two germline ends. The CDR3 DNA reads TGTGCCAGCAGCTTGGTGCGGACATCGAACACCGGGGAGCTGTTTTTT. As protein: CASSLVRTSNTGELFF.

CDR3 nucleotides: TGTGCCAGCAGCGTCGCCGGGACAGGGGCCACAGATACGCAGTATTTT. It encodes CASSVAGTGATDTQYF. The chain couples TRBV9 to TRBJ2-3, with TRBD1 matching over 10 bases. The CDR3 runs 16 residues. Germline CDR1 and CDR2: SGDLS and YYNGEE. J lost 2 bases, V lost 2 bases, and 5 bases had no gene match.

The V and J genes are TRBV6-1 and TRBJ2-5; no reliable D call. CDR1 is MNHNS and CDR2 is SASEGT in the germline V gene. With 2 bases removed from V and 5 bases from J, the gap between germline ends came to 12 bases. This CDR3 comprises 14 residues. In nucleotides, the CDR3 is TGTGCCAGCAGTGAAATCGGTGCGTGGGAGACCCAGTACTTC. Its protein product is CASSEIGAWETQYF.